This T cell receptor (beta chain) derives from a study of Ad26.COV2.S vaccination and SARS-CoV-2 variants. Overall study context: The donor participated in the COV1001 trial, in its Ad26.COV2.S arm. Once or twice, 56 days apart, Ad26.COV2.S was delivered intramuscularly. Study-wide points: Researchers cautioned that TCR breadth and depth analyses may have underestimated total T cell responses.

Treatment here: over 15 received Ad26.COV2.S at low or high dose, single or two shots; about five received placebo; per-sample allocation not given. Sampling happened 63 days after the first vaccine or placebo injection. This clone has more than one count but fewer than ten. Its antigen is still unknown. TCRdb keeps only in-frame clones here, not all; method: immunoSEQ multiplex PCR. The table has around 250,000 clones, around 88% seen once. Germline V gene lookup returns CDR1 MNHEY and CDR2 SMNVEV (reference sequence). This CDR3 is built from 16 residues. V lost 3 bases and J 5 bases, leaving 20 bases between the germline ends.

This sequence originates from a person between 18 and 59 years old who received the Ad26.COV2.S COVID-19 vaccine or a placebo. The gene calls are TRBV27 and TRBJ2-7; D may be TRBD1 (6 bases). Sequenced here: peripheral blood, sampled in a trial of Ad26.COV2.S vaccine versus placebo. The CDR3 spells CASSFKLRDTFHEQYV. CDR3 sequence (DNA): TGTGCCAGCAGTTTCAAGCTCCGGGACACCTTCCACGAGCAGTACGTC.